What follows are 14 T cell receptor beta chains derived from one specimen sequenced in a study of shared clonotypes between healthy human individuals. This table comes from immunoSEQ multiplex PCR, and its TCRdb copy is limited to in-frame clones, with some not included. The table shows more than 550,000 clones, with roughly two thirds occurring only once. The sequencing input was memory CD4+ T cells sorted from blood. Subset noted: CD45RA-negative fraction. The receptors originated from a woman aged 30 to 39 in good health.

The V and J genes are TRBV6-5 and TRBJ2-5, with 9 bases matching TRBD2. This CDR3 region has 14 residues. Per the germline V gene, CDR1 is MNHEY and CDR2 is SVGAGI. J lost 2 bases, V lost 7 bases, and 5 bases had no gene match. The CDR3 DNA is TGTGCCAGCACCGAAGCGGGAGGTCAAGAGACCCAGTACTTC. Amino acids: CASTEAGGQETQYF.

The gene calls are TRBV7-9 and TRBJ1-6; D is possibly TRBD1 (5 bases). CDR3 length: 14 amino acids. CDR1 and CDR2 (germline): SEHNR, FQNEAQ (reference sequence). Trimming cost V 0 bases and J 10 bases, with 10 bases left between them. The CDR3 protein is CASSLAGAGSPLHF. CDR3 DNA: TGTGCCAGCAGCTTAGCAGGGGCAGGCTCACCCCTCCACTTT.

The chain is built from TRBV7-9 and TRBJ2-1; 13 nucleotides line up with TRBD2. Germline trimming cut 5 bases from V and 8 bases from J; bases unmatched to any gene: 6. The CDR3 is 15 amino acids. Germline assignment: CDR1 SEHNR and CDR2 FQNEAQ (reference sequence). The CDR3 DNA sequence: TGTGCCAGCAGCGCTGGGACTAGCGGGACGGATGAGCAGTTCTTC. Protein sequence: CASSAGTSGTDEQFF.

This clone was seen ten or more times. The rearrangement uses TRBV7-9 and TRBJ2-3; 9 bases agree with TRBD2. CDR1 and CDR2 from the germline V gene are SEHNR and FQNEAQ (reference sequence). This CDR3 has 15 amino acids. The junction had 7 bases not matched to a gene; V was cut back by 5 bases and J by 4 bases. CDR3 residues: CASSRKAGGADTQYF. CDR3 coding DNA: TGTGCCAGCAGCCGAAAAGCGGGAGGCGCAGATACGCAGTATTTT.

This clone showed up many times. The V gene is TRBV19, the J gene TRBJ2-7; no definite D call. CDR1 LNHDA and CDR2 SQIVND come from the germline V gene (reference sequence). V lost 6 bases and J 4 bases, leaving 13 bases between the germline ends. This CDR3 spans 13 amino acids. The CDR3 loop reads CASSKLFGYEQYF. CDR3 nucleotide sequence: TGTGCCAGTAGCAAACTATTCGGGTACGAGCAGTACTTC.

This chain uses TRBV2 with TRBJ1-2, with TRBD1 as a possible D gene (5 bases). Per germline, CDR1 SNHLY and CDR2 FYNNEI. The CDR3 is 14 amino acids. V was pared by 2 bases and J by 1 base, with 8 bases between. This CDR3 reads CASSEWQGNYGYTF. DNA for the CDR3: TGTGCCAGCAGTGAATGGCAGGGTAACTATGGCTACACCTTC.

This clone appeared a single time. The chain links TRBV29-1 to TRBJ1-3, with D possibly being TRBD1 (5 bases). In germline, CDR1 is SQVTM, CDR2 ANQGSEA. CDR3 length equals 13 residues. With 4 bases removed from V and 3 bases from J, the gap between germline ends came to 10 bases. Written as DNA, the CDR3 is TGCAGCGTTGTATCGGGGGGTGGAAACACCATATATTTT. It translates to CSVVSGGGNTIYF. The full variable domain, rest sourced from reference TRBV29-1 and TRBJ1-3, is SAVISQKPSRDICQRGTSLTIQCQVDSQVTMMFWYRQQPGQSLTLIATANQGSEATYESGFVIDKFPISRPNLTFSTLTVSNMSPEDSSIYLCSVVSGGGNTIYFGEGSWLTVV.

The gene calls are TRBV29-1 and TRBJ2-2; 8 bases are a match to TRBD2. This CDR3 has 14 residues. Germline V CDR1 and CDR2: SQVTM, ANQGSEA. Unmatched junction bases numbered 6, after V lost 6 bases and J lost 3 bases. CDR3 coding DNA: TGCAGCGTCACTAGCGGCACTTACACCGGGGAGCTGTTTTTT. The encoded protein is CSVTSGTYTGELFF.

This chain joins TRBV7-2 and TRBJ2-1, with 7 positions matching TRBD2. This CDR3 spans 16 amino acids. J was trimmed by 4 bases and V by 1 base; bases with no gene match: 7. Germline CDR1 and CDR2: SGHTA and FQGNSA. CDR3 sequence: CASSLGASGIYNEQFF. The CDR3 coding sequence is TGTGCCAGCAGCTTAGGGGCTAGCGGTATATACAATGAGCAGTTCTTC. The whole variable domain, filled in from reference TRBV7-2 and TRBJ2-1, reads GAGVSQSPSNKVTEKGKDVELRCDPISGHTALYWYRQSLGQGLEFLIYFQGNSAPDKSGLPSDRFSAERTGGSVSTLTIQRTQQEDSAVYLCASSLGASGIYNEQFFGPGTRLTVL.

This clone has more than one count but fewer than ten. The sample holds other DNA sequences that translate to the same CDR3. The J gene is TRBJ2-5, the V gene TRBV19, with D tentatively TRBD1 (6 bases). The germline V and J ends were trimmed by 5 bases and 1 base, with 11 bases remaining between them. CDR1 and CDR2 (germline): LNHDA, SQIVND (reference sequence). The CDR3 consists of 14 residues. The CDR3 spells CASSVTGTQETQYF. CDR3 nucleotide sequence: TGTGCCAGTAGTGTAACAGGGACCCAAGAGACCCAGTACTTC.

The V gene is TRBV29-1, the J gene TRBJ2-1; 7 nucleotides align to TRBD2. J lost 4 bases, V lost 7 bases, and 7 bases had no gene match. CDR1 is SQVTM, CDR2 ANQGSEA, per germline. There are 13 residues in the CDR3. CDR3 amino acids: CSGGLKLYNEQFF. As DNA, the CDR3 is TGCAGCGGGGGACTAAAACTTTACAATGAGCAGTTCTTC.

This CDR3 is CASSHREVSTGELFF. CDR3 sequence (DNA): TGTGCCAGCTCACACAGGGAGGTTTCCACCGGGGAGCTGTTTTTT. The chain joins TRBV18 to TRBJ2-2; TRBD1 or TRBD2 may be the D gene (6 bases each). V gave up 4 bases and J gave up 4 bases, with 13 bases separating them. The length of the CDR3 is 15 residues. Germline V gene lookup returns CDR1 KGHSH and CDR2 LQKENI.

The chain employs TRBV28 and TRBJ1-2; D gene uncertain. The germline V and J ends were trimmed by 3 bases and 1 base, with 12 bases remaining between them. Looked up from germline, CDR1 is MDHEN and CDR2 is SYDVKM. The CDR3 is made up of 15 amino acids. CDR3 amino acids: CASSFDPKGNYGYTF. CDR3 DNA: TGTGCCAGCAGTTTCGATCCTAAGGGTAACTATGGCTACACCTTC.

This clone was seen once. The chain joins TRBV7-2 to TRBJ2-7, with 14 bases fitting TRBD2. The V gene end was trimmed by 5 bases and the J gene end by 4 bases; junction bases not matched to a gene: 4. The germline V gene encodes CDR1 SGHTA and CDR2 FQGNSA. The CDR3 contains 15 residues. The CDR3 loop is CASSEGLAGVYEQYF. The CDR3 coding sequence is TGTGCCAGCAGCGAGGGACTAGCGGGAGTATACGAGCAGTACTTC.